This T cell receptor beta chain was sequenced for a study of cytomegalovirus exposure and HLA in healthy donors. For this clone: Its antigen is not identified. Other DNA sequences in the sample encode the same CDR3.

CDR3 length: 15 amino acids. Germline V CDR1 and CDR2: MNHEY, SMNVEV (reference sequence). V was shortened by 4 bases and J by 8 bases, with 19 bases between the two germline ends. Regarding the study as a whole: TCR beta sequences reportedly predicted the HLA-A and HLA-B alleles of most subjects accurately. DRB1 had the most TCR associations and HLA-C the fewest, a later analysis found, with rates varying by HLA locus.

Use of 60 Vbeta and 13 Jbeta primers characterized the PCR. The table came from immunoSEQ multiplex PCR; TCRdb's copy has only in-frame clones and leaves some out. This table lists tens of thousands of clones. Sequenced input: PBMCs. The clonotype originates from a male donor in good health and CMV-seronegative. The J gene is TRBJ2-3, the V gene TRBV27; D not certain. The CDR3 protein is CASSSYLTISSTQYF. CDR3 sequence (DNA): TGTGCCAGCAGTTCCTACCTAACTATTTCGAGTACGCAGTATTTT.